Sequencing of this TCR beta chain was carried out in a study of T cells in Graves' hyperthyroidism and ophthalmopathy. Study-wide results and limits: Ophthalmopathy was separated from stable hyperthyroidism by a 13 V-J model. In blood, most of the thyroid clonotypes expanded above 0.001 were also present.

Patients showing uncontrolled infection, other autoimmune disease, pregnancy or lactation were ineligible. PBMCs were derived from more than 8 ml fresh peripheral blood. CDR1 is GTSNPN, CDR2 SVGIG, per germline (reference sequence). The CDR3 consists of 15 residues. The V gene end was trimmed by 2 bases and the J gene end by 5 bases; junction bases not matched to a gene: 6. The sample holds many counts of this clonotype. What it binds is unknown. Using RNA transcripts as the source, TCR beta CDR3 regions were amplified. During a first-round RT-PCR of the TCR CDR3, the HTBI primer set was used. One entry per CDR3 protein, called by TCRdb with MiXCR from the multiplex PCR reads. This sample has some 570,000 distinct CDR3 sequences, with 11% to 15% found just once.

The material sequenced was blood. The clonotype comes from a woman between 18 and 29 years old with Graves' ophthalmopathy. The chain is built from TRBV30 and TRBJ1-4, with 9 bases matching TRBD1. As DNA, the CDR3 is TGTGCCTGGAGTCAAACCGGGACAGGGAATGAAAAACTGTTTTTT. Protein sequence: CAWSQTGTGNEKLFF.